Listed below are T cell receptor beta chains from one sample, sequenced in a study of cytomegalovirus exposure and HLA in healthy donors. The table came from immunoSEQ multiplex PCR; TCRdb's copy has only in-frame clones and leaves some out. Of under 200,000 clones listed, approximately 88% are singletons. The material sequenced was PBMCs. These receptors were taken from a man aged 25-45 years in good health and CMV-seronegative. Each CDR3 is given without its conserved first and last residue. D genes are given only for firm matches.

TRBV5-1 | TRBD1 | ASRLTGDYGYT
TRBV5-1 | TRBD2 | ASSELPGQVGLAGGGNEQY
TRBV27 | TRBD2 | ASSSVSGSIDEQF
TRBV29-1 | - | SVGPGHRNTEAF
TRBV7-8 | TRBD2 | ASSLKREKAYEQY
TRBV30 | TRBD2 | AWKRLAVNNEQF
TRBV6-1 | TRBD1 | ASSRGQGAHYGYT
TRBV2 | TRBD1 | ARDSSGANVLT
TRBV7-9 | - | ASSSRGGERVNTEAF
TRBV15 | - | ATSRDPTQAGYEQY
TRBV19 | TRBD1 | ASSEDRGGGYT
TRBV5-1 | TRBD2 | ASKTSGGPFETQY
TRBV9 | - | ASSPEPRYNEQF
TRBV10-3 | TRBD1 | AISEMTGGTYEQY
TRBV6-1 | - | ASSEPSISSAGSGELF
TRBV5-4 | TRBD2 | ASTLLAGEVGELF
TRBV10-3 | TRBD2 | AIKGGLAGDEQY
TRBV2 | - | ASSEQGITGELF
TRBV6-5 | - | ASSYADRPLGYT
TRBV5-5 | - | ASSSGIGETQY
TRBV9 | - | ASSVARTYNEQF
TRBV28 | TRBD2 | ASSSWTSGGTGELF